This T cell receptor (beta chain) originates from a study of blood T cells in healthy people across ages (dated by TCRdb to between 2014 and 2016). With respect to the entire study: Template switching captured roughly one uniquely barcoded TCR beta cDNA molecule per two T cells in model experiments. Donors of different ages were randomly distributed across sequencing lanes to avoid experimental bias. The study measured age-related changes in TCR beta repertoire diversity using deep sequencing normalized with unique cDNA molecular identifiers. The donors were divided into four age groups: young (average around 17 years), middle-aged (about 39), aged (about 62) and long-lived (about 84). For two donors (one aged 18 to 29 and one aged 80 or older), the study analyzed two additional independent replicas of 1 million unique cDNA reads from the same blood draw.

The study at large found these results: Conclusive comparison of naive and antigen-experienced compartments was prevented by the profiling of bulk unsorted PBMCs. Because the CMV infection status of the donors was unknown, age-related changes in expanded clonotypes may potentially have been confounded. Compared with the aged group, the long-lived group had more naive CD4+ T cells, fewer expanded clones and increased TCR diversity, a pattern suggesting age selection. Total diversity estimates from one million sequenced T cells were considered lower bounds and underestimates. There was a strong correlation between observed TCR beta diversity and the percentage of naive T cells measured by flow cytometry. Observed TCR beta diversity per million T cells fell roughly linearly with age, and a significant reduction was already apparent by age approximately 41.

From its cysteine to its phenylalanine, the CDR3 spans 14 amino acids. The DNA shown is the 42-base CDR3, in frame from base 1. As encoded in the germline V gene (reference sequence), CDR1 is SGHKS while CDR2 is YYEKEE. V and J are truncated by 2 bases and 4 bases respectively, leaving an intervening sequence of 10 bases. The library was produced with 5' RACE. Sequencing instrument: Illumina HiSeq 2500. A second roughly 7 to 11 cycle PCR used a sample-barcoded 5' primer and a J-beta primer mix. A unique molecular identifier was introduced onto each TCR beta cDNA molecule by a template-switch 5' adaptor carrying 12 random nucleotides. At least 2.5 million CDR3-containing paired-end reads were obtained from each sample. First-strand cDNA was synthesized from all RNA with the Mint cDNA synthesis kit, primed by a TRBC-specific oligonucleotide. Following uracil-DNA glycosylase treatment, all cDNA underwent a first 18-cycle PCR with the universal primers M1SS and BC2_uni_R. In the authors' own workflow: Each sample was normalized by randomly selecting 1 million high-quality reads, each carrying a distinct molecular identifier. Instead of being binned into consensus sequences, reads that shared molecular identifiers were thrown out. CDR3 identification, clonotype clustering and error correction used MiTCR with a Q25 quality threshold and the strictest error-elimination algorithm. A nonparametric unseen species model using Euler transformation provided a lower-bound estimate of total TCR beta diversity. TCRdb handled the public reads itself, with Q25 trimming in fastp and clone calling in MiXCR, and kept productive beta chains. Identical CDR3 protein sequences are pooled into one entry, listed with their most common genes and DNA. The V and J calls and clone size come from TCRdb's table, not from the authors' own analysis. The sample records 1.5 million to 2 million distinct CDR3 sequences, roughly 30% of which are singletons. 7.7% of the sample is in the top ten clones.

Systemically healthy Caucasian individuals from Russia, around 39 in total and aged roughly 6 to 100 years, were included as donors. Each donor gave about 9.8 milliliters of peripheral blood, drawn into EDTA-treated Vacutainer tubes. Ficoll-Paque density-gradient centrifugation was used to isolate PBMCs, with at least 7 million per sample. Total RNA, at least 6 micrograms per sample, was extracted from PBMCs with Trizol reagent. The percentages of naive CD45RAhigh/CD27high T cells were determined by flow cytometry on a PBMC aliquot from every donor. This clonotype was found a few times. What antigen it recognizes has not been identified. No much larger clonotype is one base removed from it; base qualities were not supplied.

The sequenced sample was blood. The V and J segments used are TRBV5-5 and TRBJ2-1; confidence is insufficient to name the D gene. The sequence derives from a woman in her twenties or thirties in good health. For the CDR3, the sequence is CASSFPPQYNEQFF. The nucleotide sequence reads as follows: TGTGCCAGCAGCTTCCCCCCCCAATACAATGAGCAGTTCTTC.